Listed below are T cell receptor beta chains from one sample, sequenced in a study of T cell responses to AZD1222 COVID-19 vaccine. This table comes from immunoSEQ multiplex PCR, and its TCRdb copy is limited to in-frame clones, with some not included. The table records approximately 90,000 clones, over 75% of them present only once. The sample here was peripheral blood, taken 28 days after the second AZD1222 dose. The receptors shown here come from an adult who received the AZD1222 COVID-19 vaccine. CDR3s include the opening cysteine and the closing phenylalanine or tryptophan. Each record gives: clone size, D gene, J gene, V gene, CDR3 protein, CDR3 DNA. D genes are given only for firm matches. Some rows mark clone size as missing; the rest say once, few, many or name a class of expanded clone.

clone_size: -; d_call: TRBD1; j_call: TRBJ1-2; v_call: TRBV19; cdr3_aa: CASSARGQGNGYTF; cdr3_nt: TGTGCCAGTAGTGCCAGGGGACAGGGTAACGGCTACACCTTC
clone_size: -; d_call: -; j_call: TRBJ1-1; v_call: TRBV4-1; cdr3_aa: CASSLEQGRNTEAFF; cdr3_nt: TGCGCCAGCAGCTTAGAACAGGGACGGAACACTGAAGCTTTCTTT
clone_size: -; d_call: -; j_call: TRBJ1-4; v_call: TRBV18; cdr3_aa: CASSFQRSNEKLFF; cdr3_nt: TGTGCCAGCTCTTTTCAGCGATCTAATGAAAAACTGTTTTTT
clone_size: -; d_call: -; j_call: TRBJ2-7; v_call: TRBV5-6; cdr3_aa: CASSLEGRIFSYEQYF; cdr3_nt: TGTGCCAGCAGCTTGGAGGGCAGGATATTCTCCTACGAGCAGTACTTC
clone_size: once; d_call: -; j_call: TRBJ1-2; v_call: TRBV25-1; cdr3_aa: CASSPHTNYGYTF; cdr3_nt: TGTGCCAGCAGTCCCCATACTAACTATGGCTACACCTTC
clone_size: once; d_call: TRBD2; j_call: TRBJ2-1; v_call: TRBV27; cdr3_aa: CASSPGTSGGDREQFF; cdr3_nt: TGTGCCAGCAGTCCTGGGACTAGCGGGGGGGATCGGGAGCAGTTCTTC
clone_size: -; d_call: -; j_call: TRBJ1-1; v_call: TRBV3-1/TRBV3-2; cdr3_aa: CASSQDTWNTEAFF; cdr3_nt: TGTGCCAGCAGCCAAGATACCTGGAACACTGAAGCTTTCTTT
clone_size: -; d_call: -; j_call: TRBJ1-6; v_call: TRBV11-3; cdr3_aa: CASSLRGDNSPLHF; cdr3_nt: TGTGCCAGCAGCTTAAGGGGGGATAATTCACCCCTCCACTTT
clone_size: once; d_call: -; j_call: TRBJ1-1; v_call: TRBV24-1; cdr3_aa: CATREAGQHTEAFF; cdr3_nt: TGTGCCACCCGGGAAGCCGGACAGCACACTGAAGCTTTCTTT
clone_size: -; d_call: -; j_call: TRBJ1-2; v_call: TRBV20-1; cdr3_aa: CSATKGYTF; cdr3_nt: TGCAGTGCCACGAAAGGCTACACCTTC
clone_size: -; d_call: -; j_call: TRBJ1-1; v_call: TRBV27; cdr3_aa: CASSTGGAYTEAFF; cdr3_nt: TGTGCCAGCAGCACCGGGGGAGCGTACACTGAAGCTTTCTTT
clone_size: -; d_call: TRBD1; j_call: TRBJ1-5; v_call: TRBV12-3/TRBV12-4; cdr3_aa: CASTQGAEAQHF; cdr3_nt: TGTGCCAGCACTCAGGGGGCTGAGGCCCAGCATTTT
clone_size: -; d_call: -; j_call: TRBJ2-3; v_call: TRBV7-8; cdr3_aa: CASSFPPSRGTDTQYF; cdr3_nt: TGTGCCAGCAGCTTCCCTCCTAGCAGGGGCACAGATACGCAGTATTTT
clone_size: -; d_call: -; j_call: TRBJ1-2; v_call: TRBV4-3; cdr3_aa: CASSQGYLQKGRDGYTF; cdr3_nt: TGCGCCAGCAGCCAAGGGTACCTGCAGAAGGGCCGGGATGGCTACACCTTC
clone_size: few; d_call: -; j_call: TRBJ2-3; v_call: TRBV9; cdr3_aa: CASSFGGVVADTQYF; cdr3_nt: TGTGCCAGCAGCTTTGGAGGGGTGGTGGCAGATACGCAGTATTTT
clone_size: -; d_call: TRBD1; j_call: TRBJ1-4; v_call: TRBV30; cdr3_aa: CAWSRDRVSNEKLFF; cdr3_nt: TGTGCCTGGAGTCGGGACAGGGTGTCGAATGAAAAACTGTTTTTT
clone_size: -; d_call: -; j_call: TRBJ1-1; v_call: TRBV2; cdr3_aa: CASILSITNTEAFF; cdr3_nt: TGTGCCAGCATTTTGTCCATCACGAACACTGAAGCTTTCTTT
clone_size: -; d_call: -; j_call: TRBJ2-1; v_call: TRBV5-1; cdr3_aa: CASSGTGGGEQFF; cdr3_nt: TGCGCCAGCAGCGGAACAGGTGGGGGTGAGCAGTTCTTC
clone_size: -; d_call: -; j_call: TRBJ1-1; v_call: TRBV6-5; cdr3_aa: CAAGPAVNTEAFF; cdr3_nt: TGTGCCGCGGGGCCGGCAGTGAACACTGAAGCTTTCTTT
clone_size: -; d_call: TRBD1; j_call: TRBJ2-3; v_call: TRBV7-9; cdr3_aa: CASSVTGGGRPDTQYF; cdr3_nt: TGTGCCAGCAGCGTAACAGGGGGCGGACGTCCAGATACGCAGTATTTT
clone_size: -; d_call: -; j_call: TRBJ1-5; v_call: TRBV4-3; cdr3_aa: CASSQDVGDRPQHF; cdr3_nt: TGCGCCAGCAGCCAAGACGTAGGTGACCGGCCCCAGCATTTT
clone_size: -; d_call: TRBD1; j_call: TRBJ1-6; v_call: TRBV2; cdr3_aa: CASSAGTGGVGNSPLHF; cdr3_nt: TGTGCCAGCAGTGCCGGGACAGGAGGGGTTGGTAATTCACCCCTCCACTTT
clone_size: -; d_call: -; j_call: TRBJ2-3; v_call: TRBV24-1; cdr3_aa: CATSDSSTDTQYF; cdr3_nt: TGTGCCACCAGTGATTCTAGCACAGATACGCAGTATTTT
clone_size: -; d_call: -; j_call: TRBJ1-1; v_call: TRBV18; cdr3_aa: CASSVSSITGGAEAFF; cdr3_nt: TGTGCCAGCTCAGTTAGCAGTATAACGGGGGGTGCTGAAGCTTTCTTT
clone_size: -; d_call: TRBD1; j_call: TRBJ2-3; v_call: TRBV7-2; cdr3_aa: CASSHRDRGDTQYF; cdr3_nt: TGTGCCAGCAGCCACCGGGACAGGGGGGATACGCAGTATTTT
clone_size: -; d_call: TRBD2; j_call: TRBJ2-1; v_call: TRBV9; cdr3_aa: CASSAPRGRLAGVNEQFF; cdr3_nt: TGTGCCAGCAGCGCTCCCCGGGGGCGTCTAGCGGGGGTTAATGAGCAGTTCTTC
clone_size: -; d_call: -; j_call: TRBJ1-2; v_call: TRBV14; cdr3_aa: CASSLGGQPYGYTF; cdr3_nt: TGTGCCAGCAGCCTGGGGGGACAACCTTATGGCTACACCTTC
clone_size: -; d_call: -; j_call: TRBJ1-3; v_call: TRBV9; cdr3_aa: CASSVLQGSGNTIYF; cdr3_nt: TGTGCCAGCAGCGTCCTCCAGGGCTCTGGAAACACCATATATTTT
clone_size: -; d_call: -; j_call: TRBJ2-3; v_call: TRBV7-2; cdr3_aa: CASSSTRGRQDTQYF; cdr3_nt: TGTGCCAGCAGCTCTACCAGGGGAAGACAAGATACGCAGTATTTT
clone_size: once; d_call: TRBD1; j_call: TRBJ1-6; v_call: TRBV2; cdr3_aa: CASNQGEYNSPLHF; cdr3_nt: TGTGCCAGCAACCAGGGGGAGTATAATTCACCCCTCCACTTT
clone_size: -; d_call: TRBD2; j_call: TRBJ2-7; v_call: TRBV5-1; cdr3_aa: CASSRTSGGSTEQYF; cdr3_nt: TGCGCCAGCAGCAGGACTAGCGGGGGGAGTACCGAGCAGTACTTC
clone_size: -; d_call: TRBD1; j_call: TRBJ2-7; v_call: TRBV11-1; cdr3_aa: CASSRPGQGKKYEQYF; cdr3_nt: TGTGCCAGCAGCCGACCGGGACAGGGGAAAAAGTACGAGCAGTACTTC
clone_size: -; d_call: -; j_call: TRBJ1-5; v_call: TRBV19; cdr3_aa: CASATGVNQPQHF; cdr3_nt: TGTGCCAGCGCTACAGGAGTTAATCAGCCCCAGCATTTT
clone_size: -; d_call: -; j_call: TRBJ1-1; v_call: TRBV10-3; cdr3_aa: CASCRGNTEAFF; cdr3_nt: TGTGCCTCTTGTAGGGGTAACACTGAAGCTTTCTTT
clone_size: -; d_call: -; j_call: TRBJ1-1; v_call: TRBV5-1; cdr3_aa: CASSLQDRTEAFF; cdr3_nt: TGCGCCAGCAGCTTGCAGGATCGGACTGAAGCTTTCTTT
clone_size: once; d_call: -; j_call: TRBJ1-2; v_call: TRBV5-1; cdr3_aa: CASSFRENYGYTF; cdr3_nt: TGCGCCAGCAGCTTTCGGGAAAACTATGGCTACACCTTC
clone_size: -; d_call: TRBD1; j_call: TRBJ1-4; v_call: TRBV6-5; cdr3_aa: CASSTFQGAGEKLFF; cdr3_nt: TGTGCCAGCAGTACATTTCAGGGGGCGGGTGAAAAACTGTTTTTT
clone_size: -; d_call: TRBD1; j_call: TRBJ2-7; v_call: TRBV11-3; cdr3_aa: CASSRYRDSYEQYF; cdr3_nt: TGTGCCAGCTCCCGATACAGGGACAGCTACGAGCAGTACTTC
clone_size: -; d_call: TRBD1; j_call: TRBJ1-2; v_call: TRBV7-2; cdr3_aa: CASSTTGTGVSVVRGYTF; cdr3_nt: TGTGCCAGCAGCACCACCGGGACAGGGGTATCAGTGGTGAGGGGCTACACCTTC
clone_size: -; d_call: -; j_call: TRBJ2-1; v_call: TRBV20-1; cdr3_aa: CSASGSSYNEQFF; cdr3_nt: TGCAGTGCTAGTGGGAGCTCCTACAATGAGCAGTTCTTC
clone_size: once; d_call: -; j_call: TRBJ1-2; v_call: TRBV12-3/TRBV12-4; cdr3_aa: CASSLATHYTF; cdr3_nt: TGTGCCAGCAGTTTAGCCACCCACTACACCTTC
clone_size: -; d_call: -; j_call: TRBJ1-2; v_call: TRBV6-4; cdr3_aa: CASSASPGYGYTF; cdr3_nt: TGTGCCAGCAGTGCGTCCCCGGGGTATGGCTACACCTTC
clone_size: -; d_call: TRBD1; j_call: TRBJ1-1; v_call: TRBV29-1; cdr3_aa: CSVDANRGRAFF; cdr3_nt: TGCAGCGTTGACGCCAACAGGGGGAGGGCTTTCTTT
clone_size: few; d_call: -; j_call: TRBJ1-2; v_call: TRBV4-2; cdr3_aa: CASSQEGTGYTF; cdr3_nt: TGTGCCAGCAGCCAAGAAGGGACCGGCTACACCTTC
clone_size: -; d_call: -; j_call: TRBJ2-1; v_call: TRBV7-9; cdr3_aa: CASSLALRSYNEQFF; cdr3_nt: TGTGCCAGCAGCTTAGCTCTGCGGTCCTACAATGAGCAGTTCTTC
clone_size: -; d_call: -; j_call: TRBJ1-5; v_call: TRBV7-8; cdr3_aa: CASSDLTGLDQPQHF; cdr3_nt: TGTGCCAGCAGCGACTTGACAGGATTGGATCAGCCCCAGCATTTT
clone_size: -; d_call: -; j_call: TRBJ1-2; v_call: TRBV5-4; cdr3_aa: CASSLVTEYGYTF; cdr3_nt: TGTGCCAGCAGCTTGGTCACAGAGTATGGCTACACCTTC
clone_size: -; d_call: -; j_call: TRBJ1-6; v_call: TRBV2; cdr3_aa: CASNPGVSSPLHF; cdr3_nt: TGTGCCAGCAATCCAGGGGTCAGTTCACCCCTCCACTTT
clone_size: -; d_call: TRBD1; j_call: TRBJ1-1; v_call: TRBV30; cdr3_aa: CAWSVSGTGEAFF; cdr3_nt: TGTGCCTGGAGTGTATCAGGGACAGGTGAAGCTTTCTTT
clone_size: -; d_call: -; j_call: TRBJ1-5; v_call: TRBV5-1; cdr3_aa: CASSLGTNSNQPQHF; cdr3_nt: TGCGCCAGCAGCTTGGGGACAAACAGCAATCAGCCCCAGCATTTT
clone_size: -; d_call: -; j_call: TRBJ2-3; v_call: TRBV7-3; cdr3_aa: CASSPGKNTDTQYF; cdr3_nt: TGTGCCAGCAGCCCGGGCAAGAACACAGATACGCAGTATTTT
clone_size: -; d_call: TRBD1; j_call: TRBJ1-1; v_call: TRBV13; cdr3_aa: CASSSPGTGDEAFF; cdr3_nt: TGTGCCAGCAGCTCCCCCGGGACAGGGGATGAAGCTTTCTTT
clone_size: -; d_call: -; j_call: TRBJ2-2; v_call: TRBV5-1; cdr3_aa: CASSLTVRELFF; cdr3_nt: TGCGCCAGCAGCTTGACTGTCAGGGAGCTGTTTTTT
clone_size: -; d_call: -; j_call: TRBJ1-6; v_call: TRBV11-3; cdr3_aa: CASSLRLWRSSYNSPLHF; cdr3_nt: TGTGCCAGCAGCCTCCGGCTTTGGCGTAGCTCCTATAATTCACCCCTCCACTTT
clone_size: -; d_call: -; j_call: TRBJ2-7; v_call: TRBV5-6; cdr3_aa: CASSLGQEIYEQYF; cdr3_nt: TGTGCCAGCAGCTTGGGACAGGAGATCTACGAGCAGTACTTC
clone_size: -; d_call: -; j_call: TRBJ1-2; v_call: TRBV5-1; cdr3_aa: CASSFGAGVNYGYTF; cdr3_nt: TGCGCCAGCAGCTTTGGCGCGGGGGTGAATTACGGCTACACCTTC
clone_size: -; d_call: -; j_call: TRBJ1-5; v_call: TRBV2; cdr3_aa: CASTTAGDQPQHF; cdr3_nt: TGTGCCAGCACTACAGCGGGCGATCAGCCCCAGCATTTT
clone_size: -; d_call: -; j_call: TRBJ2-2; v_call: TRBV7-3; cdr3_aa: CASSPSAGEATGELFF; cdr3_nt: TGTGCCAGCAGCCCTTCGGCCGGGGAGGCTACCGGGGAGCTGTTTTTT
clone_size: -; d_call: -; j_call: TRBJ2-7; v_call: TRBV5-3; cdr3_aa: CARSAVPSLRLKPTREQYF; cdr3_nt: TGTGCCAGAAGCGCGGTCCCCTCGCTTCGTTTAAAACCAACCAGGGAGCAGTACTTC
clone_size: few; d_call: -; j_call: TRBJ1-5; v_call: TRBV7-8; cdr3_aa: CASSLFSIRGRQWGNQPQHF; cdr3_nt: TGTGCCAGCAGCTTATTTAGTATAAGGGGTCGCCAGTGGGGCAATCAGCCCCAGCATTTT